These 13 T cell receptor beta chains share one sample of origin, sequenced in a study of cytomegalovirus exposure and HLA in healthy donors. Primers included in the PCR were 60 Vbeta and 13 Jbeta primers. Sequenced by immunoSEQ multiplex PCR; TCRdb stores in-frame clones only, minus some. The top ten hold roughly 8% of the sample, which has under 150,000 clones, over 60% seen once. The specimen was PBMCs. The receptors were gathered from a man aged 18 to 30 in good health and CMV-seropositive.

The chain combines TRBV2 with TRBJ2-5; 8 bases align to TRBD2. Losses at the gene ends were 10 bases for V and 5 bases for J; bases not matched to a gene: 6. This CDR3 spans 12 amino acids. Germline CDR1 and CDR2: SNHLY and FYNNEI. The chain's CDR3 is CAKSGGSETQYF. CDR3 sequence (DNA): TGTGCCAAGAGCGGGGGTTCCGAGACCCAGTACTTC. The entire variable domain, with the rest obtained from reference TRBV2 and TRBJ2-5, is as follows: EPEVTQTPSHQVTQMGQEVILRCVPISNHLYFYWYRQILGQKVEFLVSFYNNEISEKSEIFDDQFSVERPDGSNFTLKIRSTKLEDSAMYFCAKSGGSETQYFGPGTRLLVL.

This sequence joins TRBV27 and TRBJ1-1; D remains unclear. The germline CDR1 and CDR2 sequences are MNHEY and SMNVEV (reference sequence). V dropped 3 bases and J dropped 1 base, with 6 bases sitting between them. This CDR3 region has 13 residues. In nucleotides, the CDR3 is TGTGCCAGCAGTTTCGGCGGGAACACTGAAGCTTTCTTT. Its translation: CASSFGGNTEAFF.

The chain links TRBV6-6 to TRBJ1-5, with 9 nucleotides matching TRBD1. The CDR3 length is 16 residues. Germline CDR1 is MNHNY and CDR2 is SVGAGI (reference sequence). V shed 0 bases, J shed 3 bases, and the junction held 3 bases outside the gene matches. The CDR3 DNA sequence: TGTGCCAGCAGTTACTCTGACAGGGGGGACAATCAGCCCCAGCATTTT. Residues: CASSYSDRGDNQPQHF.

V is TRBV6-1 and J is TRBJ1-1; no firm D call. The germline V and J ends were trimmed by 6 bases and 5 bases, with 13 bases remaining between them. Per germline, CDR1 MNHNS and CDR2 SASEGT. The CDR3 spans 13 residues. The CDR3 region is CASREGVNTEAFF. The CDR3 nucleotides are TGTGCCAGCAGGGAGGGTGTAAATACTGAAGCTTTCTTT.

In this sample, this clone turned up a few times. V and J are TRBV15 and TRBJ1-2, with 7 bases lining up with TRBD1. Germline lookup yields CDR1 LNHNV and CDR2 YYDKDF (reference sequence). With 4 bases clipped from V and 6 bases from J, the junction kept 17 bases outside the gene matches. The CDR3 runs to 17 residues. This chain's CDR3 is CATSKSDKTGIPNGYTF. The CDR3 coding sequence is TGTGCCACCAGCAAGAGTGACAAGACAGGGATCCCCAATGGCTACACCTTC.

In nucleotides, the CDR3 is TGTGCCAGCAGTTTTGGGGGGGTAGTGAACACTGAAGCTTTCTTT. It yields the protein CASSFGGVVNTEAFF. The V call is TRBV27, the J call TRBJ1-1; a possible D gene is TRBD1 (5 bases). V lost 3 bases to trimming and J lost 0 bases, with 11 bases between them. CDR3 length: 15 residues. Germline assignment: CDR1 MNHEY and CDR2 SMNVEV (reference sequence).

The V and J genes are TRBV6-5 and TRBJ2-5; 9 bases are a match to TRBD2. Trimming took 2 bases from V and 9 from J; bases not matched to a gene: 10. CDR1 and CDR2 from the germline V gene are MNHEY and SVGAGI. The CDR3 length is 15 residues. The chain's CDR3 is CASSYGRGGMWPQYF. As DNA, the CDR3 is TGTGCCAGCAGTTACGGGCGGGGGGGCATGTGGCCCCAGTACTTC.

This chain joins TRBV11-3 and TRBJ1-1, with unresolved D. CDR1 SGHNT and CDR2 YENEEA come from the germline V gene. Trimming left V 4 bases short and J 8 bases short, with 17 bases between. This CDR3 comprises 14 residues. The CDR3 DNA reads TGTGCCAGCAGCTCGCCTCCGGGTTCGGCCGAAGCTTTCTTT. Amino acid sequence: CASSSPPGSAEAFF.

The chain is built from TRBV4-2 and TRBJ2-3; TRBD2 aligns across 9 bases. J gave up 1 base and V 4 bases, and 9 bases lay outside the gene matches. The CDR3 is made up of 17 amino acids. The germline V gene encodes CDR1 LGHNA and CDR2 YNFKEQ. In DNA form, the CDR3 reads TGTGCCAGCAGCCCCCGGGCTAGCGGGGACCGCACAGATACGCAGTATTTT. Translated: CASSPRASGDRTDTQYF.

The J gene is TRBJ2-7, the V gene TRBV5-6; weak D call: TRBD1 (5 bases). The ends were cut back, 0 bases at V and 3 bases at J, with 25 bases in the middle. CDR3 length: 19 residues. The germline V gene has CDR1 SGHDT and CDR2 YYEEEE. The CDR3 sequence: CASSLAGSHGQGGIYEQYF. In nucleotides, the CDR3 is TGTGCCAGCAGCTTGGCCGGTTCGCACGGGCAGGGCGGAATCTACGAGCAGTACTTC.

V usage is TRBV11-2 and J usage is TRBJ2-3; tentatively, D is TRBD2 (5 bases). The germline V gene encodes CDR1 SGHAT and CDR2 FQNNGV. V lost 3 bases, J lost 1 base, and 5 bases lay in between. The CDR3 has 13 amino acids. The CDR3 here is CASSLGGTDTQYF. The CDR3 DNA follows: TGTGCCAGCAGCTTGGGAGGCACAGATACGCAGTATTTT.

This chain uses TRBV6-1 with TRBJ1-5; D ambiguous. The CDR3 loop spans 13 amino acids. Germline CDR1 reads MNHNS; CDR2 reads SASEGT. V gave up 0 bases and J gave up 6 bases, with 6 bases separating them. The CDR3, as DNA: TGTGCCAGCAGTGAAGCTGGAGGTCAGCCCCAGCATTTT. This encodes CASSEAGGQPQHF.

The genes are TRBV4-1 and TRBJ2-5, with TRBD2 matching over 7 bases. V gave up 4 bases and J gave up 5 bases; unmatched junction bases: 10. Germline V lookup: CDR1 MGHRA, CDR2 YSYEKL. The CDR3 sequence is 15 residues long. The CDR3 reads CASSPQWGGKETQYF. The DNA of the CDR3 is TGCGCCAGCAGCCCACAATGGGGGGGGAAGGAGACCCAGTACTTC.